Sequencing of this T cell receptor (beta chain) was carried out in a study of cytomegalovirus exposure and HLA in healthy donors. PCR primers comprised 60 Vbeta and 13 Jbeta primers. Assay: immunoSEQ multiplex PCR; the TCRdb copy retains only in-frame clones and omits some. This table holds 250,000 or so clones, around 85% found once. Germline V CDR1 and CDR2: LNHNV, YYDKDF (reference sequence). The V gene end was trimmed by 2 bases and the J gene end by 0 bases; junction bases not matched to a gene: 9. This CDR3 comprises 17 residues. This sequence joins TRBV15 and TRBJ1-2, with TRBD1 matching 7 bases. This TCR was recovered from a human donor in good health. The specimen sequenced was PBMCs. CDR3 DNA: TGTGCCACCAGCAGAAAAATGGACAGGCCAGCTAACTATGGCTACACCTTC. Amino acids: CATSRKMDRPANYGYTF. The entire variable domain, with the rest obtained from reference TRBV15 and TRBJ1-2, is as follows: DAMVIQNPRYQVTQFGKPVTLSCSQTLNHNVMYWYQQKSSQAPKLLFHYYDKDFNNEADTPDNFQSRRPNTSFCFLDIRSPGLGDTAMYLCATSRKMDRPANYGYTFGSGTRLTVV.